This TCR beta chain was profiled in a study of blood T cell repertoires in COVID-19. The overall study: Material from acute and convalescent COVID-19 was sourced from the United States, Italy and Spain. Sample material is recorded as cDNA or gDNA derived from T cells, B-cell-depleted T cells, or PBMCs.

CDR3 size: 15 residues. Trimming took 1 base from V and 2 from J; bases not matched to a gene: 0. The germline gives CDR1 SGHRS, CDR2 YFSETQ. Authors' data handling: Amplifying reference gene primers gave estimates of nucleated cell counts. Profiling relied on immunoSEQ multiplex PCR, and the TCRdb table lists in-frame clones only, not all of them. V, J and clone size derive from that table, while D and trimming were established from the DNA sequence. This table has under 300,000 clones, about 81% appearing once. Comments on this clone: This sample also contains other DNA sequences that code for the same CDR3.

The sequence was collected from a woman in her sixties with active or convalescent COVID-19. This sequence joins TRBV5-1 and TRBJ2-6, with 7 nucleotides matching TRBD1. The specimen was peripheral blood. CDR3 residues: CASSLTGAGANVLTF. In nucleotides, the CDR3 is TGCGCCAGCAGCTTGACAGGGGCTGGGGCCAACGTCCTGACTTTC.